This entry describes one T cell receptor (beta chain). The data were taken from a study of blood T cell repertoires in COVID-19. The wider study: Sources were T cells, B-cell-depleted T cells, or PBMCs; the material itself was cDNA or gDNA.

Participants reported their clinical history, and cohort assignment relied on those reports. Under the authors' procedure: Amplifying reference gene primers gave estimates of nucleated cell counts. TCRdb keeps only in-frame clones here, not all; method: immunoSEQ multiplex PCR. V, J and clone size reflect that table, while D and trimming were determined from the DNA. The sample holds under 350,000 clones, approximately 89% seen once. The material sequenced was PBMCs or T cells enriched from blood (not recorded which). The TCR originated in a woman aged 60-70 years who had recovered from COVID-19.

The CDR3 DNA sequence: TGCGCCAGCAGCCATACAGGGGAGAAAGGCAATCAGCCCCAGCATTTT. Protein product: CASSHTGEKGNQPQHF. The chain couples TRBV4-1 to TRBJ1-5; 7 bases agree with TRBD1. This CDR3 comprises 16 residues. Trimming cost V 3 bases and J 2 bases; bases outside gene matches: 7. In germline, CDR1 is MGHRA, CDR2 YSYEKL.